This TCR beta chain came from a study of spatial heterogeneity in lung cancer. This clonotype has a count of ten or more. Trimming stripped 1 base from V and 6 bases from J, with 6 bases between. The CDR3 extends over 12 amino acids. Germline assignment: CDR1 SGHDN and CDR2 FVKESK. Time point of the sample: sample taken at primary tumor resection. Frozen PBMC, nontumor lung or tumor provided whole RNA, which was sequenced unsorted. MiXCR, run by TCRdb on the 5' RACE reads, gives a single entry per CDR3 protein. The data hold fewer than 40,000 distinct CDR3 sequences, with 6% to 8% observed a single time.

This TCR derives from a male donor with early-stage non-small cell lung cancer. Material: PBMCs, obtained at surgery. The chain links TRBV14 to TRBJ2-5, with D hard to call. For the CDR3, the DNA is TGTGCCAGCAGCCAAGTTTCGAAGACCCAGTACTTC. Translation: CASSQVSKTQYF.